This passage covers 9 T cell receptor beta chains from one sample sequenced in a study of CD8 T cells in ankylosing spondylitis. Regarding the study as a whole: A TCR beta motif of eight highly homologous variants appeared characteristic of ankylosing spondylitis blood.

No cognate antigen is known for these TCRs. TCRdb fed the 5' RACE reads into MiXCR, producing one record per CDR3 protein. The sample has 700,000 to 850,000 distinct CDR3 sequences, 10% to 15% seen once. The specimen sequenced was blood, either unsorted or a sorted T cell fraction (not recorded which). These receptors all come from a male donor with ankylosing spondylitis.

The table lists this clonotype with a few counts. This chain connects TRBV7-9 to TRBJ2-1, with D maybe TRBD2 (6 bases). Germline lookup yields CDR1 SEHNR and CDR2 FQNEAQ (reference sequence). This CDR3 has 12 amino acids. V gave up 10 bases and J gave up 6 bases, with 13 bases separating them. The CDR3 DNA is TGTGCCACCTACGGGCGGGGCAATGAGCAGTTCTTC. Amino acids: CATYGRGNEQFF.

This sequence joins TRBV6-1 and TRBJ1-3; D unresolved. CDR1 MNHNS and CDR2 SASEGT come from the germline V gene. The V end lost 2 bases, the J end lost 1 base, and 6 bases lay between the germline ends. This CDR3 is built from 14 residues. Here the CDR3 reads CASSELGSGNTIYF. CDR3 DNA: TGTGCCAGCAGTGAATTGGGTTCTGGAAACACCATATATTTT.

This clonotype was observed many times. This chain uses TRBV29-1 with TRBJ2-4; D is unclear. Per the germline V gene, CDR1 is SQVTM and CDR2 is ANQGSEA. This CDR3 has 15 amino acids. Trimming pared 5 bases from V and 9 bases from J, leaving 23 bases between. The CDR3 loop reads CSVQSTGSQPAIQYF. As DNA, the CDR3 is TGCAGCGTTCAGTCTACTGGCTCGCAGCCCGCCATTCAGTACTTC.

The table lists this clonotype with a few counts. V is TRBV28 and J is TRBJ2-5, with D perhaps being TRBD1 or TRBD2 (5 bases each). The germline CDR1 and CDR2 sequences are MDHEN and SYDVKM. Trimming removed 10 bases at V and 7 bases at J, with 16 bases between. The CDR3 has 12 residues. CDR3 residues: CATSRDRGTQYF. CDR3 bases: TGTGCCACCTCCAGGGATCGGGGGACCCAGTACTTC.

This clonotype was observed at least ten times. This sequence joins TRBV20-1 and TRBJ2-5; possible D gene TRBD1, 5 bases. The CDR3 spans 12 residues. Trimming pared 6 bases from V and 5 bases from J, leaving 13 bases between. Germline CDR1 and CDR2: DFQATT and SNEGSKA (reference sequence). CDR3 in amino acids: CSANPGRETQYF. The CDR3 nucleotides read TGCAGTGCCAATCCAGGGCGGGAGACCCAGTACTTC.

V is TRBV27 and J is TRBJ2-3; a possible D gene is TRBD1 (5 bases). This CDR3 has 15 amino acids. Germline V gene lookup returns CDR1 MNHEY and CDR2 SMNVEV (reference sequence). V was clipped by 2 bases and J by 0 bases, with 9 bases between them. The CDR3 DNA reads TGTGCCAGCAGTTTAAAGGGGTCTAGCACAGATACGCAGTATTTT. The encoded protein is CASSLKGSSTDTQYF.

A note on this clonotype: Since the CDR3 does not end with the conserved phenylalanine or tryptophan, this likely comes from a read error. The V and J genes are TRBV15 and TRBJ2-2, with D possibly matching TRBD1 (5 bases). The germline gives CDR1 LNHNV, CDR2 YYDKDF (reference sequence). V dropped 1 base and J dropped 4 bases, with 16 bases sitting between them. CDR3 length equals 17 residues. CDR3 in DNA: TGTGCCACCAGCAGAGGGGGCCGGGTTCGGAGCACCGGGGAGCTGTTTCTT. Amino acids: CATSRGGRVRSTGELFL.

V gene TRBV9 combines with J gene TRBJ2-1; possible D gene TRBD2, 5 bases. V was shortened by 4 bases and J by 0 bases, with 11 bases between the two germline ends. Germline CDR1 is SGDLS and CDR2 is YYNGEE. This CDR3 comprises 15 residues. The chain's CDR3 is CASSSSGPSYNEQFF. CDR3 bases: TGTGCCAGCAGCTCCAGCGGACCCTCCTACAATGAGCAGTTCTTC.

This chain uses TRBV6-1 with TRBJ2-5, with D uncertain. Germline V CDR1 and CDR2: MNHNS, SASEGT. Trimming pared 7 bases from V and 2 bases from J, leaving 8 bases between. The CDR3 extends over 12 amino acids. The chain's CDR3 is CASTASQETQYF. CDR3 coding DNA: TGTGCCAGCACAGCTTCTCAAGAGACCCAGTACTTC.